This T cell receptor (beta chain) is drawn from a study of cytomegalovirus exposure and HLA in healthy donors (dated 2017 in TCRdb). Context from the whole study: An earlier analysis of about 560 of the donors reported about 280 Gb of sequence data and approximately 120 million unique TCR beta sequences obtained from roughly 170 million T cells. Around 330 gigabases of sequencing data and approximately 92 million unique TCR sequences made up an early release that covered several hundred HLA-typed donors. The genetic ancestry cluster associated with self-reported Caucasian donors included over 80% of the 300 to 450 genotyped donors. The aim of the study was to test whether cataloging public T cell receptors could identify signatures of past pathogen exposure. The study used immunosequencing to profile the T cell repertoires of approximately 630 subjects and linked those repertoires to cytomegalovirus serostatus. A separate validation cohort of some 130 different subjects was used in addition to the 666-subject first cohort. The study combined high-throughput TCR immunosequencing, statistical association of individual TCRs with disease status, and machine learning to predict cytomegalovirus infection status. A later analysis re-examined previously published TCR beta repertoires from more than 550 donors and added high-resolution HLA genotyping to investigate patterns of TCR occurrence. The later analysis used no new phenotypic data to find candidate immune exposures, relying instead on TCR beta sequences and their occurrence across donors. An earlier analysis of a few hundred of the donors applied high-throughput TCR beta sequencing to assess whether each TCR beta V gene segment acted as functional or pseudogenic. Donor age, sex, ethnicity and CMV serostatus were collected together with the repertoire data. In a later genetic analysis, genome-wide SNP genotypes for about three fifths of the roughly 670 donors were used, and that subset was treated as a discovery cohort. All discovery cohort repertoires had been generated using a single sequencing platform. HLA typing covered class I and class II loci at four-digit resolution. The number of donors typed differed by locus, with about 629-640 for A, B, C, DRB1 and DQB1, about 500 for DQA1, about 610 for DPA1, and some 450 for DPB1. A handful of DR-DQ haplotypes were handled as single units for association and clustering because linkage in the cohort was strong. On average, roughly 240,000 unique TCR beta nucleotide sequences were sequenced per donor among 350 to 400 genotyped donors of the cohort, with about 17% of those sequences being non-productive.

Library preparation used the immunoSEQ multiplex PCR assay. For the multiplex PCR, a mixture combining 60 forward primers for TCR Vbeta segments and 13 reverse primers for TCR Jbeta segments was used. The CDR3 region of rearranged TCR beta genes was amplified from genomic DNA by a multiplex PCR assay. The amplified TCR beta libraries were sequenced on the Illumina HiSeq System as 87-base-pair reads. Turning to the authors' computational methods: A later analysis counted 75 million to 100 million unique TCR beta chains across the 666 repertoires, and around 9.9 million of these chains were shared by at least two donors. Raw reads were error-corrected and collapsed into unique sequences by a nearest-neighbor algorithm in which closely related sequences were merged to remove PCR and sequencing errors. CDR3 sequences were aligned to IMGT reference sequences to assign V, D and J gene segments. For a sequence to be retained, a match of at least six nucleotides was required to both a V gene segment and a J gene segment. A rearrangement was called productive if the CDR3 had no stop codons and remained in frame with V and J, and every other rearrangement was called non-productive. CDR3 was defined by IMGT convention, running from the second conserved V-encoded cysteine to the conserved J-encoded phenylalanine. The earlier analysis of 587 of the donors excluded sequences that lacked an unambiguous match to a single V gene segment. An earlier analysis of a few hundred of the donors classified V segments as functional when productive rearrangements were above 56.7% and as segregating when the standard deviation between donors was above 5%. A statistical classification framework was built for diagnosing cytomegalovirus status from the catalog of TCR beta chain sequences. In a later analysis, V and J genes were assigned by comparing TCR nucleotide sequences against IMGT/GENE-DB human TR gene sequences. A later analysis assigned CDR3 sequences and most-parsimonious VDJ recombination scenarios with the TCRdist pipeline. In a later analysis, every TCR beta chain was defined by the combination of its CDR3 amino acid sequence and its V-gene family, and reads without a unique V-gene family were dropped. In a later analysis, 500 to 700 highly shared, low-generation-probability nucleotide sequences were removed to address suspected cross-contamination and a sequencing artifact. In a later analysis, a clonal expansion index for each public chain was calculated from normalized within-repertoire ranks of inferred template counts. In a later analysis, generation probabilities were computed with a VDJ recombination model fitted to out-of-frame rearrangements, and the resulting probabilities were checked against IGoR. In a later analysis, TCR-TCR, TCR-HLA and TCR-CMV co-occurrence was scored with hypergeometric tests, and a repertoire-size bias correction was applied to TCR pairs. False discovery rates were estimated in a later analysis by permuting HLA or CMV assignments 20 times. In a later analysis, co-occurring TCRs were grouped using DBSCAN, with TCRdist sequence similarity added in when clustering inside HLA-allele-positive subsets. Repertoires with fewer than 30,000 or more than 120,000 public chains, plus five repertoires with anomalous nucleotide sharing, were excluded from co-occurrence clustering. Entries here come from immuneACCESS through TCRdb and include only in-frame sequences with V and J called. Some clones fail to appear in such tables; in the studies checked, an unresolved V gene covers under half of the shortfall, and the cause of the remainder is unknown. Clonal size and the V and J genes are those of that table, whereas D and trimming came from the DNA. The sample yields fewer than 150,000 clones; about 78% were counted once. In total, the top ten clones hold nearly 8.5% of the sample.

CDR1 and CDR2 (SGHDT, YYEEEE) derive from the germline V gene. V is trimmed back by 5 bases and J by 4 bases, and the junction contains 12 bases that no gene match accounts for. The CDR3 runs 16 residues from the cysteine to the phenylalanine. This entry keeps only the CDR3 DNA: 48 bases, framed from base 1. The cohort comprised 710 or so healthy bone marrow donors. Cohort members were all nominally healthy when sampled, although unrecorded immune exposures were likely present. The donor tested CMV seropositive, placing the donor among the 250 to 350 seropositive members of the cohort. A peripheral blood sample was collected from each donor, and TCR beta sequencing was performed on peripheral blood mononuclear cells. The Qiagen DNeasy Blood Extraction Kit was used to extract genomic DNA from the blood cell samples. Comment on this clone: The antigen it binds to is not known. No base qualities exist here, and no much larger clone lies one base off it.

What the work shows at the level of the full study, not this receptor alone: In an earlier analysis of 500 to 650 of the donors, most TCR beta V segments appeared in productive rearrangements about 90% or about 30% of the time, broadly matching IMGT annotations. Three of the identified cytomegalovirus-associated TCR beta chains were confirmed in vitro to be specific for cytomegalovirus antigens. Some 16 rarely observed V segments, including chromosome 9 orphons, were excluded from the earlier analysis of about 610 of the donors because counts were too low. Assigning TCR associations to individual alleles was difficult when HLA alleles, especially DR and DQ, strongly co-occurred. The 87-base-pair reads could not distinguish some IMGT-functional V segments, including TRBV6-2 and TRBV6-3, so those segments were excluded. The classifier was reported to diagnose cytomegalovirus status with high specificity and sensitivity in both the original and validation cohorts. HLA typing was unavailable for some donors at each locus, so association tests used only the typed subset. According to the authors, the approach could potentially be generalized to other disease states and immunological phenotypes. Compared with the approximately 670-donor mean, donors in an Asian-associated ancestry cluster had fewer N-insertions in productive TCRs, according to a later genetic analysis. A total of 150 or so TCR beta chains were listed by the study as associated with cytomegalovirus. In a later analysis, HLA-associated TCR beta chains were found to be more clonally expanded and to have lower generation probabilities than equally common non-associated chains. In this cohort, only TCR beta chains were sequenced, and detectable features were limited by the absence of alpha or paired-chain data. CMV serostatus was the only immune exposure information available for the cohort. Linkage disequilibrium might explain the correlated functional status among segregating V segments, but an unknown experimental factor could not be ruled out. In a later analysis, TCR association rates were found to vary across HLA loci, with the most associated TCRs seen for DRB1 alleles and the fewest for HLA-C alleles. A group of highly shared sequence variants was considered likely to be a technical artifact of the sequencing pipeline. Presence/absence analyses assumed roughly uniform sequencing depth across donors, an assumption that may not hold. At a false discovery rate of 0.05, a later analysis linked some 17,000 TCR beta sequences to specific HLA alleles. A further reported finding was that TCR beta sequences accurately predicted the HLA-A and HLA-B alleles for most subjects in the first cohort. V-gene and J-gene trimming of TCR beta chains was associated with a missense DCLRE1C variant in a later genetic analysis, and the association was replicated in an independent cohort. Across donors, most TCR sequences were observed very rarely, whereas some public TCRs were present in many individuals. According to a later analysis, parvovirus B19, influenza, CMV and Epstein-Barr virus appeared linked to several top co-occurrence clusters. Most CMV-associated TCR beta chains appeared to be HLA-restricted in a later analysis, and the HLA associations seemed to be driven largely by CMV exposure.

Material for sequencing was PBMCs. The rearrangement joined TRBV5-6 to TRBJ1-5; the central 7 bases match TRBD1. This TCR was sampled from a woman aged 40 to 50 in good health and CMV-seropositive. The CDR3 here reads CASSLRARGPNQPQHF. The sequence in DNA is TGTGCCAGCAGTTTGCGGGCGAGGGGGCCTAATCAGCCCCAGCATTTT.